This T cell receptor beta chain was profiled in a study of tumor-infiltrating lymphocytes in primary liver carcinoma. Remarks on this clonotype: Its target is unknown. The junction does not match germline at one end; this may be a read error.

Unsorted bulk tissue of about 20-31 mg yielded co-extracted RNA and DNA. The CDR3 totals 12 residues. The germline gives CDR1 MDHEN, CDR2 SYDVKM. A primer in the constant region served to generate TCR beta cDNA from approximately 460 ng of total RNA. Modified slightly, ARM-PCR produced TCR beta libraries over three nested multiplex PCR rounds. TRBV1-TRBV30 forward and Cbeta reverse primers drove the first two roughly 10-cycle rounds. In TCRdb, the multiplex PCR reads were re-called with MiXCR into one record per CDR3 protein. The table has around 88,000 distinct CDR3 sequences, just under 70% seen once; the top ten hold roughly 30%. Whole-study findings and limits: Tumor-adjacent and tumor-blood pairs shared a smaller degree of overlap than tumor region pairs.

This sequence was found in a man in his forties with primary liver carcinoma and hepatitis B virus infection. J is TRBJ1-1 and V is TRBV28; TRBD1 might be the D (5 bases). The specimen sequenced was tumor-adjacent normal liver tissue. As DNA, the CDR3 is TGTTCCAGCAAAAGGGGAAGGACTGAAGCTTTCTTT. The encoded protein is CSSKRGRTEAFF.